The text below deals with one T cell receptor beta chain. A unique molecular identifier was carried by every single TCR cDNA molecule. TCRdb redid the calling of the 5' RACE reads with MiXCR, one entry per CDR3 protein. The sample shows roughly 49,000 distinct CDR3 sequences, around 6.7% of them seen only once. This CDR3 contains 13 residues. Trimming stripped 6 bases from V and 3 bases from J, with 11 bases between. Germline V gene data show CDR1 as LGHDT and CDR2 as YNNKEL (reference sequence). The record originates from a study of spatial heterogeneity in lung cancer. Study-level background: Alpha-chain sequences were consistently detected in smaller numbers than beta-chain sequences. In raw reads, more than 9.5 appearances on average were recorded for each unique TCR and UMI combination.

Documented time point: sample taken at primary tumor resection. Without sorting, whole RNA was sequenced from tumor, nontumor lung or frozen PBMC. The approximately 69 donors had untreated early-stage non-small cell lung cancer. The receptor was isolated from a female donor with early-stage non-small cell lung cancer. Here the sequenced sample was PBMCs, taken at surgery. The chain carries TRBV3-1 and TRBJ2-5; D is unresolved. The CDR3 DNA sequence: TGTGCCAGCAGAGCCAGGACGGAAGAGACCCAGTACTTC. It translates to CASRARTEETQYF.